This T cell receptor (beta chain) was sequenced in a study of early T cells in non-severe SARS-CoV-2 infection. CDR1 and CDR2 (germline): DFQATT, SNEGSKA (reference sequence). Trimming left V 8 bases short and J 4 bases short, with 9 bases between. The CDR3 has 11 residues. Ten or more counts support this clonotype. Unique molecular identifiers were attached to individual cDNA molecules. From the 5' RACE reads, TCRdb called clonotypes with MiXCR, one entry per CDR3 protein. The data show tens of thousands of distinct CDR3 sequences, around 5.4% seen once. The TCR sequence derives from an adult who was a healthcare worker with PCR-confirmed SARS-CoV-2 infection or an uninfected control (not recorded which). The rearrangement uses TRBV20-1 and TRBJ1-5; TRBD1 is a possible D gene (5 bases). Sequenced input: whole blood. The CDR3 DNA reads TGCAGTCTGGGGGGAAATCAGCCCCAGCATTTT. Its protein is CSLGGNQPQHF.